Below, 11 T cell receptor beta chains from the same sample are listed, as sequenced in a study of sequential checkpoint blockade in melanoma. The treatment: randomized to nivolumab then ipilimumab (arm A) or the reverse (arm B). Libraries were prepared by immunoSEQ multiplex PCR; TCRdb keeps only in-frame clonotypes and omits some of them. Of 10,000 to 11,000 clones in the sample, 76% are singletons; the top ten hold around 52%. Sequencing was performed on CD8+ T cells sorted from blood (inferred from file names), taken from a patient given nivolumab and ipilimumab in sequence. These receptors originate from a human donor with melanoma.

CDR3 in DNA: TGCAGCGTTAGCACGGGACAGGGGGCGACTGAAGCTTTCTTT. It encodes CSVSTGQGATEAFF. The chain carries TRBV29-1 and TRBJ1-1; the match to TRBD1 covers 12 bases. J was trimmed by 5 bases and V by 5 bases; bases with no gene match: 6. The CDR3 is made up of 14 amino acids. Germline assignment: CDR1 SQVTM and CDR2 ANQGSEA.

The J gene is TRBJ1-1, the V gene TRBV11-2, with 8 nucleotides matching TRBD1. Germline V gene data show CDR1 as SGHAT and CDR2 as FQNNGV. The V segment lost 4 bases and the J segment 1 base; nucleotides outside the gene matches: 2. The CDR3 has 14 amino acids. CDR3 in amino acids: CASSWDRRNTEAFF. CDR3 DNA: TGTGCCAGCAGCTGGGACAGGCGGAACACTGAAGCTTTCTTT. The variable domain in full, completed from reference TRBV11-2 and TRBJ1-1, reads EAGVAQSPRYKIIEKRQSVAFWCNPISGHATLYWYQQILGQGPKLLIQFQNNGVVDDSQLPKDRFSAERLKGVDSTLKIQPAKLEDSAVYLCASSWDRRNTEAFFGQGTRLTVV.

The V and J genes are TRBV7-2 and TRBJ2-2; maybe TRBD2 (7 bases). Per germline, CDR1 SGHTA and CDR2 FQGNSA. The V and J ends lost 1 base and 5 bases respectively, with 11 bases between them. The CDR3 is 15 residues long. CDR3 sequence (DNA): TGTGCCAGCAGCTTAGGGCGGGGGCGTACCGGGGAGCTGTTTTTT. Protein product: CASSLGRGRTGELFF.

The DNA of the CDR3 is TGCGCCAGCCGGGGGGCCAATGAGCAGTTCTTC. This codes for CASRGANEQFF. The chain is built from TRBV4-3 and TRBJ2-1; perhaps TRBD2 as D (7 bases). The germline CDR1 and CDR2 sequences are LGHNA and YSLEER. This CDR3 contains 11 residues. The V end lost 8 bases, the J end lost 6 bases, and 8 bases lay between the germline ends.

Only one count was recorded for this clone. The V and J genes are TRBV2 and TRBJ1-1, with D unresolved. Trimming took off 11 bases at V and 2 bases at J, with 9 bases between the two ends. CDR1 is SNHLY and CDR2 is FYNNEI in the germline V gene. The CDR3 runs 11 residues. The CDR3 reads CARVLNTEAFF. DNA for the CDR3: TGTGCCCGGGTTCTCAACACTGAAGCTTTCTTT.

This clone was counted a few times. V is TRBV19 and J is TRBJ1-5, with D hard to call. V lost 5 bases, J lost 7 bases, and 9 bases lay in between. The CDR3 runs to 12 residues. Germline V CDR1 and CDR2: LNHDA, SQIVND (reference sequence). The CDR3 nucleotides read TGTGCCAGTAGTTCGGGGAGCCAGCCCCAGCATTTT. Its translation: CASSSGSQPQHF.

The chain has TRBV27 and TRBJ1-6, with D possibly being TRBD1 (6 bases). The CDR3 spans 15 residues. The V end lost 5 bases, the J end lost 9 bases, and 17 bases lay between the germline ends. Germline lookup yields CDR1 MNHEY and CDR2 SMNVEV (reference sequence). CDR3 DNA: TGTGCCAGCAGTCCCTCCGGGACACCGACTTCACCCCTCCACTTT. The encoded protein is CASSPSGTPTSPLHF.

V gene TRBV27 combines with J gene TRBJ1-5; D uncertain. The CDR3 has 14 residues. The V and J ends lost 2 bases and 3 bases respectively, with 8 bases between them. Germline V gene lookup returns CDR1 MNHEY and CDR2 SMNVEV (reference sequence). The CDR3 loop reads CASSLVAHNQPQHF. In DNA form, the CDR3 reads TGTGCCAGCAGTTTAGTGGCCCACAATCAGCCCCAGCATTTT.

The J gene is TRBJ1-1, the V gene TRBV18; D ambiguous. The CDR3 extends over 13 amino acids. The germline V gene encodes CDR1 KGHSH and CDR2 LQKENI. Trimming cost V 0 bases and J 5 bases, with 7 bases left between them. CDR3 sequence reads: CASSPPGGTEAFF. As DNA, the CDR3 is TGTGCCAGCTCACCACCGGGAGGGACTGAAGCTTTCTTT.

The chain carries TRBV29-1 and TRBJ1-1; a weak D match, TRBD1 (6 bases). The germline V and J ends were trimmed by 5 bases and 6 bases, with 10 bases remaining between them. The V gene's germline CDR1 is SQVTM and CDR2 ANQGSEA. The CDR3 extends over 11 amino acids. The CDR3 region has the DNA TGCAGCGTTCGCAGGGGTTCTGAAGCTTTCTTT. It yields the protein CSVRRGSEAFF.

The chain joins TRBV13 to TRBJ1-5, with D possibly TRBD1 on 5 matching bases. The CDR3 is made up of 16 amino acids. V was clipped by 0 bases and J by 0 bases, with 9 bases between them. Germline values: CDR1 PRHDT, CDR2 FYEKMQ (reference sequence). The CDR3 sequence is CASSLGGGGSNQPQHF. As DNA, the CDR3 is TGTGCCAGCAGCTTAGGCGGGGGGGGTAGCAATCAGCCCCAGCATTTT.